This TCR beta chain was identified during a study of blood T cell repertoires in COVID-19. Study information: The origin of the acute and convalescent COVID-19 samples was the United States, Italy and Spain.

In the original analysis: Scientists estimated how many nucleated cells there were by amplifying reference gene primers. Here immunoSEQ multiplex PCR was the method, and the copy in TCRdb shows in-frame clones only, minus some. The V and J calls and the clone size are those of that table, but D and trimming were determined from the DNA. The sample contains around 180,000 clones, approximately 90% of which appear only once. The germline CDR1 and CDR2 sequences are SGDLS and YYNGEE. There are 14 residues in the CDR3. Trimming at V came to 6 bases and at J to 1 base, leaving 5 bases not matched to a gene. This clone is a singleton in its sample.

The sample consisted of peripheral blood. The J gene is TRBJ2-5, the V gene TRBV9; 8 nucleotides align to TRBD2. This receptor was identified in a man in his 60s with acute or convalescent COVID-19. CDR3 in amino acids: CASTGGAAQETQYF. CDR3 nucleotide sequence: TGTGCCAGCACCGGGGGGGCGGCCCAAGAGACCCAGTACTTC.